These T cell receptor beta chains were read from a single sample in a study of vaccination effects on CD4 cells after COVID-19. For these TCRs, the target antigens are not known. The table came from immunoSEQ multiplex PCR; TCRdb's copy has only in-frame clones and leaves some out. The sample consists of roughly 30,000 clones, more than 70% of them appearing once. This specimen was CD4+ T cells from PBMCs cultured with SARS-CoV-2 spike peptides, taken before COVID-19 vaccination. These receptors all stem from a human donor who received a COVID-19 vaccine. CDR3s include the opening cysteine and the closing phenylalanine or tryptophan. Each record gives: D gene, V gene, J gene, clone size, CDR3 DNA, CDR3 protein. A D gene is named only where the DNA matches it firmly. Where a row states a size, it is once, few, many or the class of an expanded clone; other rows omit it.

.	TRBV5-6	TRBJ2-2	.	TGTGCCAGCAGTTTTGGTTTTTTAGGGGTAACCGGGGAGCTGTTTTTT	CASSFGFLGVTGELFF
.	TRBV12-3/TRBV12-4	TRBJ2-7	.	TGTGCCAGCAGGCGGTGGGGTTCCTACGAGCAGTACTTC	CASRRWGSYEQYF
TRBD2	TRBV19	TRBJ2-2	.	TGTGCCAGTAGTATTCGGCTAGCGGCCTGGAACGGGGAGCTGTTTTTT	CASSIRLAAWNGELFF
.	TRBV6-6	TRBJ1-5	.	TGTGCCAGCAGTCCGGACCTTAGCAATCAGCCCCAGCATTTT	CASSPDLSNQPQHF
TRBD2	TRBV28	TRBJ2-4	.	TGTGCCAGCAGTTTTAGCGGGATGGGGCACCAATTC	CASSFSGMGHQF
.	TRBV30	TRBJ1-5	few	TGTGCCTGGAGTGGCAAAAGCAATCAGCCCCAGCATTTT	CAWSGKSNQPQHF
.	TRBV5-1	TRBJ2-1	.	TGCGCCAGCAGCTTGCTAAGCTCCTACAATGAGCAGTTCTTC	CASSLLSSYNEQFF
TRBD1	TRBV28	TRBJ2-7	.	TGTGCCAGCAGTTTTAGGGACAGGGACGAGCAGTACTTC	CASSFRDRDEQYF
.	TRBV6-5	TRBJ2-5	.	TGTGCCAGCACTACCGACACCGTCTTCCAAGAGACCCAGTACTTC	CASTTDTVFQETQYF
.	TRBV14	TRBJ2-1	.	TGTGCCAGCAGCCAAGATCGCGGGCTTGAGCAGTTCTTC	CASSQDRGLEQFF
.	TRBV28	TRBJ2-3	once	TGTGCCAGCAGTTCGGGGGACCGCACAGATACGCAGTATTTT	CASSSGDRTDTQYF
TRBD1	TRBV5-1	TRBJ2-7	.	TGCGCCAGCAGATTGGGTTCCCGACAGGGCGCCAACGAGCAGTACTTC	CASRLGSRQGANEQYF
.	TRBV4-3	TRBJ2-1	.	TGCGCCAGCAGCCAAGGATCGGTGGGGGGATTTTACAATGAGCAGTTCTTC	CASSQGSVGGFYNEQFF
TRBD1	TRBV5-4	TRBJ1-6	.	TGTGCCAGCAGCTTGGGGGACAGGGGTTCACCCCTCCACTTT	CASSLGDRGSPLHF
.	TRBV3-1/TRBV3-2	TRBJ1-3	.	TGTGCCAGCAGCCAAGTAAGCGGGGCGCCGGGAAACACCATATATTTT	CASSQVSGAPGNTIYF
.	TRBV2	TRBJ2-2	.	TGTGCCAGCAGTGTTGACAGATCGAACACCGGGGAGCTGTTTTTT	CASSVDRSNTGELFF
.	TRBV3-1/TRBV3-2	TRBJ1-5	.	TGTGCCAGCAGCCATTTAGGTTATCAGCCCCAGCATTTT	CASSHLGYQPQHF
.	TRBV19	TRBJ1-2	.	TGTGCCAGTAGTATAGACGGCCTCTATGGCTACACCTTC	CASSIDGLYGYTF
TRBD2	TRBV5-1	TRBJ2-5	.	TGCGCCAGCAGCGGAGATAAGCGGGGGGAGACCCAGTACTTC	CASSGDKRGETQYF
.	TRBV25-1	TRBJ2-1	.	TGTGCCAGCCCTAGCGAGAACAATGAGCAGTTCTTC	CASPSENNEQFF